This T cell receptor (beta chain) was retrieved from a study of blood T cell repertoires in COVID-19 (dated by TCRdb to the early 2020s). About the full investigation: The collaborator samples originated in the United States, Italy and Spain and spanned the acute and convalescent phases of COVID-19. Samples were obtained from the ongoing ImmuneRACE study (first 160 participants) and from about 1,300 subjects provided by 6 global collaborators. Nearly every sample came with metadata listing a de-identified subject ID, COVID-19 status, age in years and sex. The dataset comprised deeply sampled blood TCRbeta repertoires from subjects exposed to, actively infected with, or recovered from COVID-19. The repertoires were released in a freely available public database intended as a resource for research on the immune response to SARS-CoV-2. Where available, HLA class I and class II types were obtained from metadata supplied by the sample provider rather than from assay-based typing. The material from the prospective study consisted of cDNA or gDNA derived from T cells, B-cell-depleted T cells, or PBMCs. The research as a whole found: The amount of clinical and demographic metadata varied by source and participant and was provided uncurated.

Collaborating institutions collected whole blood in K2EDTA tubes following their own protocols. For TCRbeta analysis, collaborator samples were shipped as frozen whole blood, as isolated PBMCs, or as DNA extracted from either sample type. The immunoSEQ Assay, a bias-controlled multiplex PCR, was used to amplify TCRbeta CDR3 regions from genomic DNA. The study's processing was this. Within the assay, amplification of reference gene primers was used to estimate how many nucleated cells each sample contained. To quantify the absolute abundance of each unique TCRbeta CDR3 rearrangement, sequence reads were collapsed and filtered. For each sample, productive Simpson clonality was calculated as the square root of Simpson's diversity index across productive rearrangements. TCRdb obtained this table from immuneACCESS and retained in-frame rearrangements with V and J assigned. These tables miss some clones; where compared with another copy, unresolved V genes account for less than half of the shortfall, and the remainder is unexplained. Clone size and the V and J calls come from that table; the DNA yielded D and trimming. In this sample the table shows about 110,000 clones, just over 75% of which occur a single time. The ten largest clones represent around 4% of the sample.

CDR1 and CDR2, per the germline V gene, are LGHNA and YSLEER. After removal of 5 bases from V and 4 bases from J, the junction retains 7 bases not matched to a gene. The CDR3 goes from the cysteine to the phenylalanine over 15 residues. Solely the CDR3 DNA is kept, with 45 bases framed from the first base. About this clone: The antigen it recognizes is unknown. No base quality information exists; no much larger clone differs at one position.

This receptor chain uses TRBV4-3 and TRBJ1-4; TRBD1 agrees with 7 junctional bases. The receptor was isolated from an elderly woman with acute or convalescent COVID-19. Sequenced material: peripheral blood. The DNA sequence is given as TGCGCCAGCAGCTATAGGGGGCTCGTTAATGAAAAACTGTTTTTT. Translated, it gives CASSYRGLVNEKLFF.